This T cell receptor beta chain was obtained from a study of regulatory T cells in long-lasting Graves disease. iRepertoire HTBI primers and Arm-PCR of CDR3 regions built TCR beta libraries. TCRdb itself ran the multiplex PCR reads through MiXCR, one entry per CDR3 protein. Counted here are under 500,000 distinct CDR3 sequences, roughly 15% occurring once; the ten biggest clones make up about 11%. The time point was: newly diagnosed GD, antithyroid drugs for less than 3 months. Extracted RNA from PBMCs served as the source of the TCR library. EDTA tubes received around 9.4 milliliters of collected peripheral blood. There are 16 residues in the CDR3. V shed 0 bases and J 4 bases; nucleotides not matched to a gene: 3. Germline V gives CDR1 SGHNT, CDR2 YYREEE (reference sequence). These data were likewise used in another study, on T cells in Graves' hyperthyroidism and ophthalmopathy.

Here the sequenced sample was peripheral blood mononuclear cells (PBMCs), taken at new diagnosis, from a patient treated with antithyroid drugs. The chain links TRBV5-4 to TRBJ2-1, with 11 positions matching TRBD2. The sequence derives from a woman under 40 with Graves disease. The CDR3 DNA sequence: TGTGCCAGCAGCTTGGCACTAGCGGGAGTATACAATGAGCAGTTCTTC. Translating it yields CASSLALAGVYNEQFF.